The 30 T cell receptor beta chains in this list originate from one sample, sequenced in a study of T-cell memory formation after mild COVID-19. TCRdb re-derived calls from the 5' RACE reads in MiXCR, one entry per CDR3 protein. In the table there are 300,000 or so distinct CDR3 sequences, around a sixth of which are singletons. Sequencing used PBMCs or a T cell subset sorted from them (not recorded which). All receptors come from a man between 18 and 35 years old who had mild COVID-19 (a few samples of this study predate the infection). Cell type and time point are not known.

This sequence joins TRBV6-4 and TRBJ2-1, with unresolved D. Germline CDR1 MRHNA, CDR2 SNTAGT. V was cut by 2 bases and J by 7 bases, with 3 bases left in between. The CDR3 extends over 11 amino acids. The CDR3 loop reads CASSDLNEQFF. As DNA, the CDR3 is TGTGCCAGCAGTGACCTGAATGAGCAGTTCTTC.

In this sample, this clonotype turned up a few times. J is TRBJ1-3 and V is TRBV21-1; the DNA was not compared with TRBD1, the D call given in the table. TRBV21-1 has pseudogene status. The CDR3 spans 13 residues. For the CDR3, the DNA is TGTGCCAGCAGCGCCAGGGTGTTTAACACCATATATTTT. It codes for CASSARVFNTIYF.

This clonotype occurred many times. In DNA, the CDR3 is TGTGCCAGCAGCCGGATGGGGGGTGAGCAGTTCTTC. Translating it yields CASSRMGGEQFF. V usage is TRBV7-3 and J usage is TRBJ2-1; a weak D match, TRBD2 (6 bases). The CDR3 has 12 residues. V shed 5 bases and J shed 9 bases, with 11 bases lying between them. Germline CDR1 and CDR2: SGHTA and FQGTGA.

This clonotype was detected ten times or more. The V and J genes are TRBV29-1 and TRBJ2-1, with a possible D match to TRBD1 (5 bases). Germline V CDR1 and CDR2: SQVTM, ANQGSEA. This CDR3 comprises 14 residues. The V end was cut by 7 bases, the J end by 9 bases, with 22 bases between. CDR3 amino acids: CSAAVRGRDSEQFF. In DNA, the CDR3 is TGCAGCGCAGCCGTTAGAGGCAGGGATAGTGAGCAGTTCTTC.

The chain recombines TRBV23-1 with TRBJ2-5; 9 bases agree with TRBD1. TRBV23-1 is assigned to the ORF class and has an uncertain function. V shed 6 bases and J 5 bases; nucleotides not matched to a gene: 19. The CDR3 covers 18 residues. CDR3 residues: CASSDPDRDRVYVETQYF. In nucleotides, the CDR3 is TGCGCCAGCAGCGACCCCGACCGGGACAGGGTTTACGTGGAGACCCAGTACTTC.

The CDR3 reads CASSLFGGAAGEKLFF. In nucleotides, the CDR3 is TGTGCCAGCAGCTTGTTCGGGGGGGCCGCAGGTGAAAAACTGTTTTTT. The J gene is TRBJ1-4, the V gene TRBV5-5; tentative D call: TRBD1 (6 bases). Trimming shortened V by 1 base and J by 7 bases, and 17 bases separated the two germline ends. CDR1 SGHKS and CDR2 YYEKEE come from the germline V gene (reference sequence). The CDR3 length is 16 residues.

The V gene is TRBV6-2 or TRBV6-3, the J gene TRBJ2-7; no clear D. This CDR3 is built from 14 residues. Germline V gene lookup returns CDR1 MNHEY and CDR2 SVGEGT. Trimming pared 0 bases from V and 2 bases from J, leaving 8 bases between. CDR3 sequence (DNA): TGTGCCAGCAGTTACTCCCGCAGGACCTACGAGCAGTACGTC. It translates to CASSYSRRTYEQYV.

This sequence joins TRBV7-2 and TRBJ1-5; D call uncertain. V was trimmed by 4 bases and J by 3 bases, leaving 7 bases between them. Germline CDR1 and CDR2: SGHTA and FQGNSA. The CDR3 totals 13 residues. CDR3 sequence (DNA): TGTGCCAGCAGCTCCCATTACAATCAGCCCCAGCATTTT. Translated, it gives CASSSHYNQPQHF.

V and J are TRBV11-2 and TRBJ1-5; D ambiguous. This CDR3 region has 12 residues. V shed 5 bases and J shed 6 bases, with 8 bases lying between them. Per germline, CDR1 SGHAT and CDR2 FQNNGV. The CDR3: CASSGVGQPQHF. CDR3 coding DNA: TGTGCCAGCAGCGGCGTAGGTCAGCCCCAGCATTTT.

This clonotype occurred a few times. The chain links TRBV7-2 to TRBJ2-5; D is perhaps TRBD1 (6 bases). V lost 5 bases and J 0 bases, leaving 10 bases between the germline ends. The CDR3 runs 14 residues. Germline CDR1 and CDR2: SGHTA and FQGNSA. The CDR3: CASSRTAYQETQYF. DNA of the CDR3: TGTGCCAGCAGCCGGACAGCCTACCAAGAGACCCAGTACTTC.

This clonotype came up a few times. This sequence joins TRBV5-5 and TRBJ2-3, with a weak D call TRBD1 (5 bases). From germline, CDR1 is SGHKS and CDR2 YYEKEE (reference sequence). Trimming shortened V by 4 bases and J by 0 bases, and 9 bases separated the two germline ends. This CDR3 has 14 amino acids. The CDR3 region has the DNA TGTGCCAGCAGCCCCAGGGAAAGCACAGATACGCAGTATTTT. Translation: CASSPRESTDTQYF.

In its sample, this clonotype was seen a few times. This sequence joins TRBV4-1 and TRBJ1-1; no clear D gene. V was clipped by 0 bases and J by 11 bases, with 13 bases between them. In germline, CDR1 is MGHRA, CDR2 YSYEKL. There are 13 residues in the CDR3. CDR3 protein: CASSQEDPGKAFF. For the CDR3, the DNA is TGCGCCAGCAGCCAAGAAGACCCGGGTAAGGCTTTCTTT.

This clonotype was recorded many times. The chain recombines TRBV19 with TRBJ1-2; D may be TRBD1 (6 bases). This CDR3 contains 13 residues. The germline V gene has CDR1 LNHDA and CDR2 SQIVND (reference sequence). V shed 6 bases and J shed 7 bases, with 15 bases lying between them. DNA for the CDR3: TGTGCCAGTAGCCGGGACAAACCATCTGGCTACACCTTC. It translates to CASSRDKPSGYTF.

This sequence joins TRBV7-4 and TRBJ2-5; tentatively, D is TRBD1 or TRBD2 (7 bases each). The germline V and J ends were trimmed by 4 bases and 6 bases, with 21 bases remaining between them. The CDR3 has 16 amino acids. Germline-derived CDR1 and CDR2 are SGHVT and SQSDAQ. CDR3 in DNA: TGTGCCAGCAGCTCTCGGGGAGGGGGCGTCACGCAGACCCAGTACTTC. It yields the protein CASSSRGGGVTQTQYF. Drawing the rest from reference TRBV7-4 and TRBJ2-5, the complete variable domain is GAGVSQSPRYKVAKRGRDVALRCDSISGHVTLYWYRQTLGQGSEVLTYSQSDAQRDKSGRPSGRFSAERPERSVSTLKIQRTEQGDSAVYLCASSSRGGGVTQTQYFGPGTRLLVL.

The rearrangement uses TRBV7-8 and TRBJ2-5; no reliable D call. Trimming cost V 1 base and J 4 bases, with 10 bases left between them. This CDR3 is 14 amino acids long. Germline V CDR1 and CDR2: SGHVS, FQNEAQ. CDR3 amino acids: CASSLGRNRETQYF. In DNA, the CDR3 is TGTGCCAGCAGCTTAGGACGTAACCGAGAGACCCAGTACTTC.

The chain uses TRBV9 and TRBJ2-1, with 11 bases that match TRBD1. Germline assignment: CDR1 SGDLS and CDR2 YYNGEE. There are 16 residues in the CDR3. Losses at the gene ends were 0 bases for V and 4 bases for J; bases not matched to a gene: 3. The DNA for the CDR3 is TGTGCCAGCAGCGTAGCAGGACAGGGGGCTTACAATGAGCAGTTCTTC. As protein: CASSVAGQGAYNEQFF.

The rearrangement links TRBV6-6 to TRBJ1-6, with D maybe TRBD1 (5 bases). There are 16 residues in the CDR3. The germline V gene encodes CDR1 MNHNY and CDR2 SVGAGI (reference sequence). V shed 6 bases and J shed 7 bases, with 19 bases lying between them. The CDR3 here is CASSDGYRDSNSPLHF. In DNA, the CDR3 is TGTGCCAGCAGCGACGGATACCGGGACTCAAATTCACCCCTCCACTTT.

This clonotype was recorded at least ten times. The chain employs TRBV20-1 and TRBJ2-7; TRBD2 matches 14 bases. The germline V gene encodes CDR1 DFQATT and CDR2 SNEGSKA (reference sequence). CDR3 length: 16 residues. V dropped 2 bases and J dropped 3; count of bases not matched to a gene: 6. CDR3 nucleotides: TGCAGTGCTAGACCCCGACTAGCGGGGGGGGTCTACGAGCAGTACGTC. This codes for CSARPRLAGGVYEQYV.

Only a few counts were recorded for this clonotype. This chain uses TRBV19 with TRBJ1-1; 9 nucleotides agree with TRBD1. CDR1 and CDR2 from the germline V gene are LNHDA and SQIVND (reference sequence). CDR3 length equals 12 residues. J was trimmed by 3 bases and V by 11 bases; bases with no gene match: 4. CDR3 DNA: TGTGCCGTGGGACAGGGCTACACTGAAGCTTTCTTT. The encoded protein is CAVGQGYTEAFF.

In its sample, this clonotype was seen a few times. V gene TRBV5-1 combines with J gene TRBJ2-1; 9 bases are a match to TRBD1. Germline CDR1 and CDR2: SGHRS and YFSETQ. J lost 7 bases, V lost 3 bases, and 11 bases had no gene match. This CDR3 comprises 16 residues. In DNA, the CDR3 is TGCGCCAGCAGCTCCCTATCCGGGACAGGGCTTAATGAGCAGTTCTTC. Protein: CASSSLSGTGLNEQFF.

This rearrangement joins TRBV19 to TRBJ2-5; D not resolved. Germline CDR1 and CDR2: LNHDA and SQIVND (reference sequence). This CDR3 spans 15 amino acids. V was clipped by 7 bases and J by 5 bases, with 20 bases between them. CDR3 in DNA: TGTGCCAGTATTTACGGCGCTAGGTCGCAGGAGACCCAGTACTTC. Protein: CASIYGARSQETQYF.

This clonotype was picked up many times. CDR3 region: CASSPGLASETQYF. The CDR3, as DNA: TGTGCCAGCAGTCCGGGACTAGCAAGTGAGACCCAGTACTTC. The chain recombines TRBV6-6 with TRBJ2-5; the match to TRBD2 covers 9 bases. Trimming took 5 bases from V and 5 from J; bases not matched to a gene: 6. The CDR3 has 14 residues. Germline lookup yields CDR1 MNHNY and CDR2 SVGAGI (reference sequence).

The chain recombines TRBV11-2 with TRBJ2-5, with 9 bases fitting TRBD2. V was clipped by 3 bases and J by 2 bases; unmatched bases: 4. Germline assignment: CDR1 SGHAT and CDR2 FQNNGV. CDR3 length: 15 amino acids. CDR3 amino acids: CASSFSGGWQETQYF. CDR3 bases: TGTGCCAGCAGCTTTAGCGGGGGCTGGCAAGAGACCCAGTACTTC. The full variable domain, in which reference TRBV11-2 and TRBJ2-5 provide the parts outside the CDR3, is EAGVAQSPRYKIIEKRQSVAFWCNPISGHATLYWYQQILGQGPKLLIQFQNNGVVDDSQLPKDRFSAERLKGVDSTLKIQPAKLEDSAVYLCASSFSGGWQETQYFGPGTRLLVL.

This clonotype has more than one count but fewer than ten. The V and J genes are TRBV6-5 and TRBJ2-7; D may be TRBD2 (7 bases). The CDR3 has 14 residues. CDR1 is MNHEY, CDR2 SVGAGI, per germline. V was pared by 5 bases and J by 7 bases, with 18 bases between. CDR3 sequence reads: CASSTGRGQGEQYF. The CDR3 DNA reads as TGTGCCAGCAGTACGGGGCGGGGGCAAGGGGAGCAGTACTTC.

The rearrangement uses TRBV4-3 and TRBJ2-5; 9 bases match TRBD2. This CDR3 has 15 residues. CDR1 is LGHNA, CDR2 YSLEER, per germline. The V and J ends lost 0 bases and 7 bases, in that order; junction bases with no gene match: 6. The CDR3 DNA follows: TGCGCCAGCAGCCAAGAGCGGGGGGGCCTCCTGACCCAGTACTTC. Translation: CASSQERGGLLTQYF.

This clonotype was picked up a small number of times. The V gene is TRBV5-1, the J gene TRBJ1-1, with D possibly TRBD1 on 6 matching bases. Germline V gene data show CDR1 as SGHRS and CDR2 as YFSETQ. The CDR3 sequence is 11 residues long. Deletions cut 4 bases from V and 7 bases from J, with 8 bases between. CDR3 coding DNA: TGCGCCAGCAGCGCACAGGGTGAAGCTTTCTTT. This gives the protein CASSAQGEAFF.

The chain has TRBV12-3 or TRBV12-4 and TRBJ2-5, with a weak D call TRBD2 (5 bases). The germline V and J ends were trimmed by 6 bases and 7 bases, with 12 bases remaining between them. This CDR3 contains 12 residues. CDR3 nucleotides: TGTGCCAGCAGCCCCACAGAGGGGACCCAGTACTTC. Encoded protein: CASSPTEGTQYF.

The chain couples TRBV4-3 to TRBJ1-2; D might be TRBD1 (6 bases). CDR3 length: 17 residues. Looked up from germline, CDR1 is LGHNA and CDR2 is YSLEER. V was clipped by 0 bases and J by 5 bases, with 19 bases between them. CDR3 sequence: CASSQEGLGAGWYGYTF. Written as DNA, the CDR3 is TGCGCCAGCAGCCAAGAGGGTTTGGGGGCCGGGTGGTATGGCTACACCTTC.

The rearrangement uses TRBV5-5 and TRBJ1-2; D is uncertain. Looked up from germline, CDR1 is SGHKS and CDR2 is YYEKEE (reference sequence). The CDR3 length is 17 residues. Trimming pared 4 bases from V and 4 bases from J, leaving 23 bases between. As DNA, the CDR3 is TGTGCCAGCAGCGTTAATCGGGCCCACAGAACCCCCTATGGCTACACCTTC. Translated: CASSVNRAHRTPYGYTF.

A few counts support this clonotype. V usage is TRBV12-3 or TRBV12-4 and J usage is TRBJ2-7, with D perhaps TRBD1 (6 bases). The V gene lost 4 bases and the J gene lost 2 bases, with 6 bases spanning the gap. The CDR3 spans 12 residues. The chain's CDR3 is CASSWDTYEQYF. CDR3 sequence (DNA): TGTGCCAGCAGTTGGGACACCTACGAGCAGTACTTC.